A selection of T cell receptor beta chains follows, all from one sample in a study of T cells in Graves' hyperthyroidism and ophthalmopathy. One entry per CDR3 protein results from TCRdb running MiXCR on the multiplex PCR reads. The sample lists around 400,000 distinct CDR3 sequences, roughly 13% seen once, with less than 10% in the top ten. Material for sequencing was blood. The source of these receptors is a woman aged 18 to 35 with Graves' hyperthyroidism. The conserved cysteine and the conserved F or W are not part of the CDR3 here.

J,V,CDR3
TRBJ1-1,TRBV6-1,ASSSPSHPGGEAF
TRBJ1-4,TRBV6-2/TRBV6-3,ASSSHGGDREKLF
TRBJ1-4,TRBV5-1,ASGAQDPTNEKLF
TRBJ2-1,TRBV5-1,ASSLGTRVNEQF
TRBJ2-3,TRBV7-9,ASSLAGGTSTDTQY
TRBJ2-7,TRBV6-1,AIRTGGEQY
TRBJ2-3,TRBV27,ASSPDPGGTDTQY
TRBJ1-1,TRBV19,ASKDGQGKAF
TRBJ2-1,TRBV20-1,SASSGSNEQF
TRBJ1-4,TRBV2,ASCSQRGEKLF
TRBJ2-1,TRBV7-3,ASSQHDNLVDNEQF
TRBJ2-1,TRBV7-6,ASSLSSGAYEQF
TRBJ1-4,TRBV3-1,ASSRTGGGREKLF
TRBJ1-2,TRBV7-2,ASSPRLNYGYT
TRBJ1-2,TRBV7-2,ASSSGTGLYGYT
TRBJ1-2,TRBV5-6,ASSGTGDGYGYT
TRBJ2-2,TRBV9,ASSARRTGDTGELF
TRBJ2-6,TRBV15,ATSRELIVTFSSGANVLT
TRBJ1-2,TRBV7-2,ASSLARGGGNYGYT
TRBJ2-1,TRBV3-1,ASNPQGQGAGEQF
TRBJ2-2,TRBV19,ASNTGTGGSRELF
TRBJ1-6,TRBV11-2,ASSLVRNSPLH
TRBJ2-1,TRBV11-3,ASSLGGQGATQF
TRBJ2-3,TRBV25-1,ASSEFGEEADTQY
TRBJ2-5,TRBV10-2,ASSGASGETQY
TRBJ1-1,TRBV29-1,SSSPDLYTEAF
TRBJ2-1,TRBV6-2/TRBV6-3,ASSLTGTGSYNEQF
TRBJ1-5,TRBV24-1,ATSDLKGNQPQH
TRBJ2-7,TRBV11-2,ASSLGGLEYYEQY